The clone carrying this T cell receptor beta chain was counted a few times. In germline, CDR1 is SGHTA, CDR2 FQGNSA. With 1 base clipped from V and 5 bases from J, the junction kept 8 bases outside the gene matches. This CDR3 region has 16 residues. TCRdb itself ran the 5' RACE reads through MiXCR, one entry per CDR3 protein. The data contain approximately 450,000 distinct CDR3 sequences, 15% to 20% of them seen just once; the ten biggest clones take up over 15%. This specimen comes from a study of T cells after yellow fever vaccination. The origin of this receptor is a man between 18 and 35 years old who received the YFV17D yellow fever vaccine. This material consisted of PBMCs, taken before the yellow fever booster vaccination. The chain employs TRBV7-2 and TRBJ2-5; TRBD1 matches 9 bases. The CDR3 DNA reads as TGTGCCAGCAGCTTAGGAGGGACAGGGCGTCGGGAGACCCAGTACTTC. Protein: CASSLGGTGRRETQYF.